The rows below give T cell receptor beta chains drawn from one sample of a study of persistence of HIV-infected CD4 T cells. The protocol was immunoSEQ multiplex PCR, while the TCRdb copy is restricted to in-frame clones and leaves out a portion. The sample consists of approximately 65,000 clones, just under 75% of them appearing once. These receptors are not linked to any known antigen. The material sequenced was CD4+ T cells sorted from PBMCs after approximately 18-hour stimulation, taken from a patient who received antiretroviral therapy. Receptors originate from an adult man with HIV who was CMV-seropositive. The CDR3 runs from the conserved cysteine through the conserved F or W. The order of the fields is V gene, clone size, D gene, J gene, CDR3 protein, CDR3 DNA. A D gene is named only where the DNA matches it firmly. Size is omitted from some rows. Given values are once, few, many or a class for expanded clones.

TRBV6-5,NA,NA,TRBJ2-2,CASSPYMNTGELFF,TGTGCCAGCAGTCCCTATATGAACACCGGGGAGCTGTTTTTT
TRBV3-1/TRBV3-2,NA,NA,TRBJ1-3,CASSQGTRISGNTIYF,TGTGCCAGCAGCCAAGGGACGCGAATATCCGGAAACACCATATATTTT
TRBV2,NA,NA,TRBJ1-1,CASTEGRPNTEAFF,TGTGCCAGCACCGAGGGACGCCCGAACACTGAAGCTTTCTTT
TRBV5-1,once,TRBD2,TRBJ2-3,CASCSTSARTDTQYF,TGCGCCAGCTGCTCGACTAGCGCGAGAACAGATACGCAGTATTTT
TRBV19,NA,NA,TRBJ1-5,CASSMVAGDNGRNQPQHF,TGTGCCAGTAGTATGGTGGCAGGGGATAATGGTCGCAATCAGCCCCAGCATTTT
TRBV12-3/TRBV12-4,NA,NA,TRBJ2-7,CASSIRGYEQYF,TGTGCCAGCAGCATACGAGGGTACGAGCAGTACTTC
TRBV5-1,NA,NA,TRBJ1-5,CASSLVGGQGQPQHF,TGCGCCAGCAGCTTGGTGGGGGGCCAAGGACAGCCCCAGCATTTT
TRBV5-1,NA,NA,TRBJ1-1,CASSLGGQNTEAFF,TGCGCCAGCAGCTTGGGGGGACAGAACACTGAAGCTTTCTTT
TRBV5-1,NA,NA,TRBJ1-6,CASSRGQNSPLHF,TGCGCCAGCAGCAGAGGACAGAATTCACCCCTCCACTTT
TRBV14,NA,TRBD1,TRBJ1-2,CASSRGQLNYGYTF,TGTGCCAGCAGCCGGGGACAGCTTAACTATGGCTACACCTTC
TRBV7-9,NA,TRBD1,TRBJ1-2,CASSLASGTGNYGYTF,TGTGCCAGCAGCTTAGCCTCAGGGACAGGGAACTATGGCTACACCTTC
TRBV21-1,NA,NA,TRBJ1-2,CASSRRDGDLNYGYTF,TGTGCCAGCAGCAGAAGGGACGGCGACTTGAACTATGGCTACACCTTC
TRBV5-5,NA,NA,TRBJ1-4,CASSGGLQGIEEKLFF,TGTGCCAGCAGCGGCGGCTTACAGGGTATCGAGGAAAAACTGTTTTTT
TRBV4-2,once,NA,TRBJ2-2,CASSHPATGELFF,TGTGCCAGCAGCCACCCAGCGACCGGGGAGCTGTTTTTT
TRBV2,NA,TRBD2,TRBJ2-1,CASREGTSGGLHNEQFF,TGTGCCAGCAGGGAGGGTACTAGCGGGGGGCTCCACAATGAGCAGTTCTTC
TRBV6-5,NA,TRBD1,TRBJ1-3,CASSRDRGGNTIYF,TGTGCCAGCAGTCGGGACAGAGGAGGAAACACCATATATTTT
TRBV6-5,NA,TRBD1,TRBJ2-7,CASSRDRSYEQYF,TGTGCCAGCAGCCGGGACAGATCCTACGAGCAGTACTTC
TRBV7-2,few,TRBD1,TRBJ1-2,CASSHGQALYGYTF,TGTGCCAGCAGCCATGGACAGGCCCTCTATGGCTACACCTTC
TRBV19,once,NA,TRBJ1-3,CASTLLDSSGNTIYF,TGTGCCAGTACCTTGCTCGACAGCTCTGGAAACACCATATATTTT
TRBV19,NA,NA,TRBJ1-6,CASSMSSYNSPLHF,TGTGCCAGTAGCATGAGCTCCTATAATTCACCCCTCCACTTT
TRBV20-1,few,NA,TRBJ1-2,CSPGSYYGYTF,TGCAGCCCTGGGTCCTACTATGGCTACACCTTC
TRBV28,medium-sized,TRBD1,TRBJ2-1,CASSLRPGQGDEQFF,TGTGCCAGCAGTTTACGTCCGGGACAGGGCGATGAGCAGTTCTTC
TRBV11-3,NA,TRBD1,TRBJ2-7,CASSLHGTGSYEQYF,TGTGCCAGCAGCTTACATGGGACAGGGTCCTACGAGCAGTACTTC
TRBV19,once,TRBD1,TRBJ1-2,CASTPGQFRGNYGYTF,TGTGCCAGTACCCCGGGACAGTTTCGGGGAAACTATGGCTACACCTTC
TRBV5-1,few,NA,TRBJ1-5,CASSSITATDQYSNQPQHF,TGCGCCAGCAGTTCTATAACAGCGACAGACCAGTATAGCAATCAGCCCCAGCATTTT
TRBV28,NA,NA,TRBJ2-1,CASSPAYNEQFF,TGTGCCAGCAGTCCGGCGTACAATGAGCAGTTCTTC
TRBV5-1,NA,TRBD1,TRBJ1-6,CASSLGDRDSPLHF,TGCGCCAGCAGCTTGGGGGACAGGGACTCACCCCTTCACTTT
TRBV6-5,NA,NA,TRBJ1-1,CASSSRGNTEAFF,TGTGCCAGCTCCTCGCGGGGGAACACTGAAGCTTTCTTT
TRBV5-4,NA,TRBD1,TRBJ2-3,CASSLRSRDRGDTQYF,TGTGCCAGCAGCTTGCGCAGCCGGGACAGGGGGGATACGCAGTATTTT
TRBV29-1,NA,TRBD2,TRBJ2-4,CSIGQGAGDIQYF,TGCAGCATTGGCCAGGGCGCGGGGGACATTCAGTACTTC